This T cell receptor beta chain comes out of a study of T cell repertoires in cytomegalovirus infection. In the study overall: A matching HLA type, together with CMV infection, was signaled by public TCR beta signatures.

Findings and limits, study-wide: The cumulative frequency of public TCR beta families distinguished individuals who carried CMV together with the relevant HLA.

This CDR3 spans 18 amino acids. The trim removed 0 bases at V and 0 bases at J, leaving 9 bases unmatched. Germline CDR1 is SGHTA and CDR2 is FQGTGA. This clonotype was counted ten times or more. Its antigen remains unidentified. MiXCR was run by TCRdb on the reads, yielding one entry per CDR3 protein. The sample comprises some 280,000 distinct CDR3 sequences, approximately 14% of which are singletons, and around 8.1% rests with the top ten. Sequences were obtained from PBMCs. The rearrangement uses TRBV7-3 and TRBJ2-3; the match to TRBD2 covers 7 bases. This receptor was identified in a human donor in good health (CMV status not recorded). Some clones in this sample may be carry-over from other donors' samples. CDR3 sequence reads: CASSLTVLTSSSTDTQYF. In nucleotides, the CDR3 is TGTGCCAGCAGCTTAACAGTACTGACTAGCAGTAGCACAGATACGCAGTATTTT. Together with reference TRBV7-3 and TRBJ2-3, the CDR3 gives the full variable domain: GAGVSQTPSNKVTEKGKYVELRCDPISGHTALYWYRQSLGQGPEFLIYFQGTGAADDSGLPNDRFFAVRPEGSVSTLKIQRTERGDSAVYLCASSLTVLTSSSTDTQYFGPGTRLTVL.